This T cell receptor beta chain appears in the sequencing data of a study of regulatory T cells in long-lasting Graves disease. Study overall: Persistent Graves' disease denoted over 5 years of antithyroid drugs plus positive TSH receptor antibodies. General study results and limits: The small sample size may have reduced accuracy.

Trimming cost V 3 bases and J 2 bases, with 5 bases left between them. The CDR3 has 12 residues. Germline CDR1 and CDR2: MNHNS and SASEGT. Sequencing libraries for TCR beta were prepared with iRepertoire HTBI primers and Arm-PCR of CDR3 regions. TCRdb called the multiplex PCR reads again in MiXCR, with one record for every CDR3 protein. The sample includes around 400,000 distinct CDR3 sequences, more than 20% of them seen just once. Documented time point: persistent/refractory GD, antithyroid drugs over 5 years with positive TRAb. Scientists built the TCR library using RNA that was extracted from PBMCs. Each of the patients was recruited from an endocrinology department situated in Xi'an, China. Staff took 7.5 to 9.5 milliliters of peripheral blood and put it into EDTA tubes. This clonotype was recorded at least ten times. As yet, its antigen is unknown.

This receptor was taken from a woman aged 40-49 years with Graves disease. Sequenced material: peripheral blood mononuclear cells (PBMCs), taken when the disease was refractory, from a patient treated with antithyroid drugs. The chain recombines TRBV6-1 with TRBJ2-7; unclear D gene. The CDR3 is CASSDYPYEQYF. The CDR3 DNA reads TGTGCCAGCAGTGACTACCCCTACGAGCAGTACTTC.